This T cell receptor beta chain emerged from a study of T cell responses to AZD1222 COVID-19 vaccine (dated by TCRdb to the early 2020s). The study in broad terms: TCR sequencing was performed for 233 trial participants, of whom 207 were given two doses of AZD1222 and around 25 were given two doses of MenACWY control vaccine. Trial participants were enrolled by age into subgroups of 18-55, 56-69 and 70-plus years, and around 150, 29 and 61 TCR-sequenced participants, respectively, were included in these subgroups. The full study reports these points: Spike-specific TCR breadth and depth rose significantly after two AZD1222 doses compared with day 0 and with MenACWY recipients. Vaccine-associated CD4 TCRs spanned the whole spike protein, with dominant responses in regions 160-218 and 743-854. Conclusions about previously exposed vaccinees are limited, since just a handful of AZD1222 recipients were seropositive for SARS-CoV-2 at baseline. Because no day 14 peak-response samples were available, the repertoires could be characterized only after the peak T cell response. Epitopes outside the regions mutated in the B.1.351 and B.1.1.7 variants were reportedly recognized by nearly half of the unique spike-specific TCRs. In the small 56-69-year group, the increase in depth fell short of significance, most likely because of low power. Participants were mostly white British and included more females than males, and it was suggested by the authors that clonal diversity may have been underestimated.

The CDR3 regions of human TCRbeta chains were analyzed by immunosequencing. On the authors' methods: TCRs in the repertoires were compared against a reference library of SARS-CoV-2-specific TCRs that had been generated with the MIRA antigen-specificity platform. Breadth meant the fraction of unique TCRs that were SARS-CoV-2-associated, whereas depth meant the fraction of total T cells that were SARS-CoV-2-associated. Using the MIRA data, each spike-specific TCR was assigned both to the spike region to which the TCR was reactive and to a CD4 or CD8 class. Log10-transformed breadth and depth values were compared by one-way ANOVA with Sidak's multiple comparisons tests. TCRdb stores this immuneACCESS table with in-frame sequences only. Part of the clones is absent; in the studies checked, under half of the shortfall reflects unresolved V genes, and no reason is known for the rest. V, J and clone size are taken as reported in that table, and D and trimming were inferred from the DNA itself. The sample contains some 170,000 clones, roughly nine tenths of them found a single time. Jointly, the top ten make up roughly 4.4% of the sample.

Reading from cysteine to phenylalanine, the CDR3 counts 15 amino acids. Only the CDR3 DNA stays, 45 bases, in frame from base 1. CDR1 and CDR2 are drawn from the germline V gene: MDHEN, SYDVKM. The V end gives up 6 bases and the J end 7 bases, leaving 11 bases in the junction not matched to a gene. Comments on this clone: Its antigen is still unknown. No per-base quality is available; no much larger clone lies one base away.

The time point label on this specimen signifies: baseline before first vaccination. The treatment or condition label of this sample denotes: meningococcal conjugate vaccine given as trial control. Vaccinee samples were obtained from the UK trials COV001 and COV002, which included a single-blind randomized controlled phase 2/3 trial of AZD1222 (ChAdOx1 nCoV-19) in healthy adults. For TCRbeta chain sequencing, PBMC samples from trial participants were taken at day 0 and at day 28 after the second dose. Rearrangement joined TRBV28 to TRBJ2-2, with 7 central nucleotides matching TRBD1. Sequences were derived from peripheral blood, sampled on day 0 of MenACWY control vaccination. This TCR was sampled from an adult in good health. For the CDR3, the sequence is CASSLQGSGDGELFF. The bases read TGTGCCAGCAGCCTACAGGGGAGTGGTGACGGGGAGCTGTTTTTT.